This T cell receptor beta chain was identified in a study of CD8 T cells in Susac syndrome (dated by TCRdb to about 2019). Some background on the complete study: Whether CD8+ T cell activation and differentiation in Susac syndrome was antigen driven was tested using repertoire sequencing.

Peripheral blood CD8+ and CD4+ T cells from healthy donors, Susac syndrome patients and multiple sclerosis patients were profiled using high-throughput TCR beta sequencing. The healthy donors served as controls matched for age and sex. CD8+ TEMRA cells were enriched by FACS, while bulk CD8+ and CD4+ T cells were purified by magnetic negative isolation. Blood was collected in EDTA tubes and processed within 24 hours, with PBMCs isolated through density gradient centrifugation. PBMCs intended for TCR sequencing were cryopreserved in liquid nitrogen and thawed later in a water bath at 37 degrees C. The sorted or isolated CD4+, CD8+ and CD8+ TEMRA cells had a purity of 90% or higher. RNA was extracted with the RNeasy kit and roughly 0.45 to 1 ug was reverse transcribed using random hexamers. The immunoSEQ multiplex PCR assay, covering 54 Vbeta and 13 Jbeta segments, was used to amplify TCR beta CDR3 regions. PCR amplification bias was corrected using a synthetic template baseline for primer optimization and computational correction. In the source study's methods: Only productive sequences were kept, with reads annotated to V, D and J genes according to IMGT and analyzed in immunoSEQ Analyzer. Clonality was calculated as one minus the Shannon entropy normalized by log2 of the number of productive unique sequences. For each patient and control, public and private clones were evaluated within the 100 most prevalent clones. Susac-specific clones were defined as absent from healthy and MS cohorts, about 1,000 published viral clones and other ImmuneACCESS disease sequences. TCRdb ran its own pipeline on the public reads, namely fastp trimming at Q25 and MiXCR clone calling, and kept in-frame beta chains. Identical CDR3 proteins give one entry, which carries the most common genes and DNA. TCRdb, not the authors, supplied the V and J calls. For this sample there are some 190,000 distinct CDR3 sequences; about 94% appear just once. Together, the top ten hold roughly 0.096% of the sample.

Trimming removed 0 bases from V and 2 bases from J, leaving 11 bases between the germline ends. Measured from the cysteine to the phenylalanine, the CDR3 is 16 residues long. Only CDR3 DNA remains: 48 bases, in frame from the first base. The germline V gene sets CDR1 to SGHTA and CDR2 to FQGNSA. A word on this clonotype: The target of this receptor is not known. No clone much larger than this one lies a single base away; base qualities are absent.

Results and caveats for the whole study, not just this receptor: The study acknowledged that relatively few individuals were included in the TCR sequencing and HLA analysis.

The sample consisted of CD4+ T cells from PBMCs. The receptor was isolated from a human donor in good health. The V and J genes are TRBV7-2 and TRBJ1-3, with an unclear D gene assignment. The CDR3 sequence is CASSLATRGTGNTIYF. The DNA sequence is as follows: TGTGCCAGCAGCTTAGCGACCCGGGGAACTGGAAACACCATATATTTT.